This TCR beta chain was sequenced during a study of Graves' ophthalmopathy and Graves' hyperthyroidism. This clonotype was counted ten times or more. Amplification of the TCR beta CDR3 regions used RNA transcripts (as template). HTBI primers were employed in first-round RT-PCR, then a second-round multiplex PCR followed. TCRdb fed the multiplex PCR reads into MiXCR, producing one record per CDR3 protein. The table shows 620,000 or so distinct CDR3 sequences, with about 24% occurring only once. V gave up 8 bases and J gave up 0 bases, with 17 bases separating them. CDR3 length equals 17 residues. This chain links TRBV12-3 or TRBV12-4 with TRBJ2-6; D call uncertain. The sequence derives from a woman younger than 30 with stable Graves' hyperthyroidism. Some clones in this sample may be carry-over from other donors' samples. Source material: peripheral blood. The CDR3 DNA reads TGTGCCAGCTCCGACGCGGCAGCTATCTCTGGGGCCAACGTCCTGACTTTC. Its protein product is CASSDAAAISGANVLTF.